This T cell receptor (beta chain) is drawn from a study of blood T cells in healthy people across ages. The study, taken as a whole, reports: Donor CMV infection status was unknown, possibly confounding age-related changes in expanded clonotypes. The study could not conclusively compare naive and antigen-experienced cells, given its unsorted PBMCs. Roughly linear age-related decline in beta diversity appeared, significant by age about 40. More naive CD4+ cells and higher diversity marked long-lived donors relative to aged donors.

Together with a sample-barcoded 5' primer, a J-beta primer mix was included in a second PCR lasting roughly 7 to 11 cycles. MiXCR, applied by TCRdb to the 5' RACE reads, yields one record per CDR3 protein. Of about 640,000 distinct CDR3 sequences listed, roughly 31% are singletons. This clonotype was recorded many times. Its antigen is unidentified. V was cut by 3 bases and J by 4 bases, with 11 bases left in between. Germline values: CDR1 SGHKS, CDR2 YYEKEE (reference sequence). The CDR3 sequence is 15 residues long. Sequencing used blood. V is TRBV5-5 and J is TRBJ2-6, with D possibly TRBD2 on 5 matching bases. The receptor was derived from a woman aged 80 or older in good health. The CDR3 loop reads CASSSEGYGANVLTF. In DNA, the CDR3 is TGTGCCAGCAGCTCCGAGGGCTACGGGGCCAACGTCCTGACTTTC.